The clone carrying this TCR beta chain was seen repeatedly, ten times or more. The antigen remains unidentified. In the ophthalmopathy cohort, Clinical Activity Score was at least 3, NOSPECS grade at least 4, and duration under 3 months. Pregnant or lactating patients were excluded, as were those with uncontrolled infection or other autoimmune disease. On the basis of clinical symptoms, serum thyroxine and TRAb, thyroid ultrasound and orbital computed tomography, diagnoses were made. These data are taken from a study of T cells in Graves' hyperthyroidism and ophthalmopathy. General study points: It was a median around 6 months before onset that the model predicted ophthalmopathy.

The CDR3 spans 18 residues. V was clipped by 0 bases and J by 4 bases; unmatched bases: 8. Germline assignment: CDR1 SGHRS and CDR2 YFSETQ. Amplified TCR beta CDR3 regions came from RNA transcripts. RT-PCR in the first round (using the HTBI primer set) targeted the TCR CDR3. TCRdb called the multiplex PCR reads again in MiXCR, with one record for every CDR3 protein. The sample has approximately 250,000 distinct CDR3 sequences; around 26% are singletons. The material sequenced was blood. The rearrangement links TRBV5-1 to TRBJ2-5; the match to TRBD2 covers 14 bases. The sequence derives from a middle-aged woman with Graves' ophthalmopathy. The CDR3 region has the DNA TGCGCCAGCAGCTTGGCCGGGACTAGCGGGAGATTCGTAGAGACCCAGTACTTC. Translating gives CASSLAGTSGRFVETQYF. The full variable domain, rest sourced from reference TRBV5-1 and TRBJ2-5, is KAGVTQTPRYLIKTRGQQVTLSCSPISGHRSVSWYQQTPGQGLQFLFEYFSETQRNKGNFPGRFSGRQFSNSRSEMNVSTLELGDSALYLCASSLAGTSGRFVETQYFGPGTRLLVL.